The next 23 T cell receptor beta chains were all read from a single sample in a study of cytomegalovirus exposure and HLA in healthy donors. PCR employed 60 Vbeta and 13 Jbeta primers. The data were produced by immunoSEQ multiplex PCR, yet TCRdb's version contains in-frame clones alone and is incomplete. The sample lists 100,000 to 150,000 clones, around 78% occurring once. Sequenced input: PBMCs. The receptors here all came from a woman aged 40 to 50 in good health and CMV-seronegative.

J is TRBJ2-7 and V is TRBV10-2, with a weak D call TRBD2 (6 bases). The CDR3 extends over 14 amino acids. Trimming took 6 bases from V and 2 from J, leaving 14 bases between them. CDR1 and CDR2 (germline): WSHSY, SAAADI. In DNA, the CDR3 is TGCGCCAGCAGCTGGGACTCGGGAGCCTACGAGCAGTACTTC. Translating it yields CASSWDSGAYEQYF.

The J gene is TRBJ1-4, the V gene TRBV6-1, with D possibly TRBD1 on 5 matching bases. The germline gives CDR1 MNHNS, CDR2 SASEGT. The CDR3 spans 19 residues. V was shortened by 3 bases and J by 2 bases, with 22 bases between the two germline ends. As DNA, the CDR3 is TGTGCCAGCAGTGAGGTCTTTCAGGGCCTGTGGGTTACTAATGAAAAACTGTTTTTT. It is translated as CASSEVFQGLWVTNEKLFF.

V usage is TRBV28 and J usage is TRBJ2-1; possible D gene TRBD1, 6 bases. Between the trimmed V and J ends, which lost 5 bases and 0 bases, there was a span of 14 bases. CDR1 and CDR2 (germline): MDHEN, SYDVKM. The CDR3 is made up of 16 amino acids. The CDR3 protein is CASSATGQNSYNEQFF. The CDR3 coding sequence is TGTGCCAGCAGTGCTACCGGACAGAACTCCTACAATGAGCAGTTCTTC. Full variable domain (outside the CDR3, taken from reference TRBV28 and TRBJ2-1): DVKVTQSSRYLVKRTGEKVFLECVQDMDHENMFWYRQDPGLGLRLIYFSYDVKMKEKGDIPEGYSVSREKKERFSLILESASTNQTSMYLCASSATGQNSYNEQFFGPGTRLTVL.

CDR3 in DNA: TGTGCCAGCAGCTTCCGCGGGGGTCTGGGGGAGCAGTACTTC. Translation gives CASSFRGGLGEQYF. V is TRBV5-4 and J is TRBJ2-7, with 7 bases matching TRBD2. Germline assignment: CDR1 SGHNT and CDR2 YYREEE (reference sequence). This CDR3 has 14 amino acids. Trimming at V came to 2 bases and at J to 7 bases, leaving 9 bases not matched to a gene.

Here the CDR3 DNA reads TGTGCCAGCAGCTTACAATCGCAGGGCGAGCAGTACTTC. Its protein is CASSLQSQGEQYF. The V and J genes are TRBV11-3 and TRBJ2-7, with a tentative D call TRBD1 (5 bases). In germline, CDR1 is SGHNT, CDR2 YENEEA. The germline V and J ends were trimmed by 2 bases and 6 bases, with 11 bases remaining between them. The CDR3 consists of 13 residues.

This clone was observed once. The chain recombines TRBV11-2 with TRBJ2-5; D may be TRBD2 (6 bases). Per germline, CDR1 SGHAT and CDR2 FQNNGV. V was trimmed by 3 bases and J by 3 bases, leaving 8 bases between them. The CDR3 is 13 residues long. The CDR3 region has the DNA TGTGCCAGCAGCTTCGCGGGAAAAGAGACCCAGTACTTC. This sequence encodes CASSFAGKETQYF. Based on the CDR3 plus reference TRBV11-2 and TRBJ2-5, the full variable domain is EAGVAQSPRYKIIEKRQSVAFWCNPISGHATLYWYQQILGQGPKLLIQFQNNGVVDDSQLPKDRFSAERLKGVDSTLKIQPAKLEDSAVYLCASSFAGKETQYFGPGTRLLVL.

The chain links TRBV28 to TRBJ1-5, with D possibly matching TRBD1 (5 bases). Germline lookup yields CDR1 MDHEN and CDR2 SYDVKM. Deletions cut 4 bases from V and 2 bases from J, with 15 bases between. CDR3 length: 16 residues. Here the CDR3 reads CASSSRPQGGNQPQHF. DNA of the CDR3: TGTGCCAGCAGTTCACGCCCGCAGGGCGGCAATCAGCCCCAGCATTTT. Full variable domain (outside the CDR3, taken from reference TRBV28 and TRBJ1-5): DVKVTQSSRYLVKRTGEKVFLECVQDMDHENMFWYRQDPGLGLRLIYFSYDVKMKEKGDIPEGYSVSREKKERFSLILESASTNQTSMYLCASSSRPQGGNQPQHFGDGTRLSIL.

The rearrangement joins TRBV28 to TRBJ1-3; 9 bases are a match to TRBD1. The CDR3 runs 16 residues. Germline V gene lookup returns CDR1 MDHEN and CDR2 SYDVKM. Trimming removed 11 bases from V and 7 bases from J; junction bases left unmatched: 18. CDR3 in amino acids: CAGQGTSFKDRNTIYF. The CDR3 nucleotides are TGTGCCGGACAGGGGACATCATTCAAAGATCGGAACACCATATATTTT.

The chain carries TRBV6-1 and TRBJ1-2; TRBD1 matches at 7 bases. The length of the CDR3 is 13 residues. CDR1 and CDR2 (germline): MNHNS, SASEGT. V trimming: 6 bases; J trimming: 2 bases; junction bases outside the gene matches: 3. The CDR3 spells CASRQTGNYGYTF. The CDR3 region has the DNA TGTGCCAGCAGGCAGACAGGGAACTATGGCTACACCTTC.

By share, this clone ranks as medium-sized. The DNA for the CDR3 is TGTGCCAGCAGTGAAGCACAGGGGCAAGAGACCCAGTACTTC. It encodes CASSEAQGQETQYF. This chain connects TRBV6-1 to TRBJ2-5, with 7 bases identical to TRBD1. Germline V gene sequence: CDR1 MNHNS, CDR2 SASEGT. The CDR3 sequence is 14 residues long. J gave up 2 bases and V 0 bases, and 0 bases lay outside the gene matches.

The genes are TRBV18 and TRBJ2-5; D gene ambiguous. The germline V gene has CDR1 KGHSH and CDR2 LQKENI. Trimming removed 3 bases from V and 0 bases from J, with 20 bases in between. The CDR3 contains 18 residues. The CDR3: CASSPFASQRRYQETQYF. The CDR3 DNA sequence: TGTGCCAGCTCACCGTTCGCGAGTCAGCGCCGGTACCAAGAGACCCAGTACTTC.

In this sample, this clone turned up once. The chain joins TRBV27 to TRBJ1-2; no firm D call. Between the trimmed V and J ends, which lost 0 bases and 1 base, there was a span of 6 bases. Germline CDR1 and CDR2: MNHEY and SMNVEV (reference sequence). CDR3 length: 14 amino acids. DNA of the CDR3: TGTGCCAGCAGTTTATCGGGAGTTAACTATGGCTACACCTTC. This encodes CASSLSGVNYGYTF.

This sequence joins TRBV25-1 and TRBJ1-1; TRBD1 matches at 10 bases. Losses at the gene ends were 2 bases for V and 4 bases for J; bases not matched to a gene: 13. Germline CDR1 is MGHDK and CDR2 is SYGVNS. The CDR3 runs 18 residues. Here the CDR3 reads CASSEETADRGLGTEAFF. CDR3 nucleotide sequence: TGTGCCAGCAGTGAAGAGACCGCGGACAGGGGGTTGGGCACTGAAGCTTTCTTT.

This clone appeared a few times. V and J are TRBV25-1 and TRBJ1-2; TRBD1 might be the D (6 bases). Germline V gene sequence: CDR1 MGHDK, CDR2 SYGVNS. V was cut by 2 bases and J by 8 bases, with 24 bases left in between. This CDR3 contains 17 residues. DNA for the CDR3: TGTGCCAGCAGTGAAACGTTGGCAGGTAACAGGGAAGACGGCTACACCTTC. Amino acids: CASSETLAGNREDGYTF.

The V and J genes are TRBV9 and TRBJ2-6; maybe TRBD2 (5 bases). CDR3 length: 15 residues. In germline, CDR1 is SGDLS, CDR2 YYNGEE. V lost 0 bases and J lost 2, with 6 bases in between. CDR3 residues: CASSVAGTGANVLTF. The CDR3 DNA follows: TGTGCCAGCAGCGTAGCCGGGACTGGGGCCAACGTCCTGACTTTC. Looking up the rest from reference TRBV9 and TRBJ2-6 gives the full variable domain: DSGVTQTPKHLITATGQRVTLRCSPRSGDLSVYWYQQSLDQGLQFLIQYYNGEERAKGNILERFSAQQFPDLHSELNLSSLELGDSALYFCASSVAGTGANVLTFGAGSRLTVL.

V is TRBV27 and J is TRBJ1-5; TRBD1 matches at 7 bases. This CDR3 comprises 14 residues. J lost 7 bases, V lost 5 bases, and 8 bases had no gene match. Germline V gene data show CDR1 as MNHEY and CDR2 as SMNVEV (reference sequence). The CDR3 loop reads CASSHKPTGQPQHF. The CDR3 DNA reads TGTGCCAGCAGTCACAAACCGACAGGGCAGCCCCAGCATTTT.

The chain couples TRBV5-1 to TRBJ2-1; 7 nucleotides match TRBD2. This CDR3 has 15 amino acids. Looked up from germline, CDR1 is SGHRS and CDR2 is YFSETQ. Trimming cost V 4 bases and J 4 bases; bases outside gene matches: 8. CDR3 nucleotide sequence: TGCGCCAGCAGCCCGGGGACTAACTTTTACAATGAGCAGTTCTTC. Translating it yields CASSPGTNFYNEQFF.

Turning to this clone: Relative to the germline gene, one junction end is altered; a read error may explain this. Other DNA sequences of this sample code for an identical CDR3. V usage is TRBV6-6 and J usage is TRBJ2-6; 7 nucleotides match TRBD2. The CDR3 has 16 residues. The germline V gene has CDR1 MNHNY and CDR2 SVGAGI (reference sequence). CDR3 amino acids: CASSYRRGTGANGLTF. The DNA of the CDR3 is TGTGCCAGCAGCTATCGGCGGGGGACTGGGGCCAACGGCCTGACTTTC.

The CDR3 spells CASSLSRTGYNEQFF. The CDR3 nucleotides are TGTGCCAGCAGTTTATCGCGGACAGGCTACAATGAGCAGTTCTTC. The rearrangement uses TRBV27 and TRBJ2-1; TRBD1 matches 7 bases. Germline-derived CDR1 and CDR2 are MNHEY and SMNVEV (reference sequence). The CDR3 has 15 amino acids. V lost 0 bases to trimming and J lost 3 bases; unmatched junction nucleotides: 2.

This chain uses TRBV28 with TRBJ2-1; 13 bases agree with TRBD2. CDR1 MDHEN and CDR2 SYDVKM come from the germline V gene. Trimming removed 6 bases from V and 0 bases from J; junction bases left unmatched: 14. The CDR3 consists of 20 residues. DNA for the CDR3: TGTGCCAGCAGCACCAGGACTAGCGGGAGCAAGAAAGGCTCCTACAATGAGCAGTTCTTC. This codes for CASSTRTSGSKKGSYNEQFF.

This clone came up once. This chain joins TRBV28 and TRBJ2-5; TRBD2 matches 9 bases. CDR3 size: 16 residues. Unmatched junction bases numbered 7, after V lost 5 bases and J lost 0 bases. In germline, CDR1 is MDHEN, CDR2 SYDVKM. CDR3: CASSRLRLADQETQYF. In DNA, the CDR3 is TGTGCCAGCAGTCGCCTTAGACTAGCGGACCAAGAGACCCAGTACTTC.

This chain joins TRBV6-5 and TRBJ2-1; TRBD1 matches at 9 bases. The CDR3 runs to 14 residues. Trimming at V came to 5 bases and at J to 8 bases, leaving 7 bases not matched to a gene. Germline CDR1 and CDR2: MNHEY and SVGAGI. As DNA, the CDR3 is TGTGCCAGCAGTGGCCGGGACAGGGTCCATGAGCAGTTCTTC. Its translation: CASSGRDRVHEQFF.

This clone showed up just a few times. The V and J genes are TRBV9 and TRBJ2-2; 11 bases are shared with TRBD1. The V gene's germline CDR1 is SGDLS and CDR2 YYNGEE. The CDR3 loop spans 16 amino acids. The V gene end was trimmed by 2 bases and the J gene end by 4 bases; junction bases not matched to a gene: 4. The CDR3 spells CASSVGQGGRTGELFF. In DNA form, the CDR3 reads TGTGCCAGCAGCGTGGGACAGGGGGGCCGCACCGGGGAGCTGTTTTTT.